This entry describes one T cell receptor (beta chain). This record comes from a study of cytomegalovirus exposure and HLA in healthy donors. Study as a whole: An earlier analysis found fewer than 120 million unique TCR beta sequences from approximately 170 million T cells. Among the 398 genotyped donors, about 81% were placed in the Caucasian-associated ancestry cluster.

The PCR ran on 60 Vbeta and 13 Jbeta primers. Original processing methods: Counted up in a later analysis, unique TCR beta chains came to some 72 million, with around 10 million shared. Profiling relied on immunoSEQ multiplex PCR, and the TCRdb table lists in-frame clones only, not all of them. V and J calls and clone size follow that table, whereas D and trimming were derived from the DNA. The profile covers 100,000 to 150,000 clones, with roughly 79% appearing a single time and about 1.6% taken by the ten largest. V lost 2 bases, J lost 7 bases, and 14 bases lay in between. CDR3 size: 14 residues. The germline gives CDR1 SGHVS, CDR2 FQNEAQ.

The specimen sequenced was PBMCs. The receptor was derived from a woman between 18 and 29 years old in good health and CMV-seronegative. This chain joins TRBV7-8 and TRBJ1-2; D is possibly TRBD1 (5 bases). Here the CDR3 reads CASSLSRVEVGYTF. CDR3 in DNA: TGTGCCAGCAGCTTAAGCAGGGTTGAGGTTGGCTACACCTTC.